The next 4 T cell receptor beta chains were all read from a single sample in a study of blood T cells in healthy people across ages. Together with a sample-barcoded 5' primer, a J-beta primer mix was included in a second PCR lasting roughly 6 to 12 cycles. Via MiXCR, TCRdb re-called the 5' RACE reads, giving one row per CDR3 protein. The sample includes over a million distinct CDR3 sequences, approximately 60% seen only once; the top ten take over 5%. Sequencing input: blood. These receptors were obtained from a man aged 18 to 30 in good health.

The rearrangement joins TRBV5-1 to TRBJ1-4, with D possibly TRBD1 on 6 matching bases. CDR1 is SGHRS, CDR2 YFSETQ, per germline. The V end was cut by 2 bases, the J end by 5 bases, with 16 bases between. This CDR3 contains 16 residues. Here the CDR3 reads CASSFAGHTQNEKLFF. The CDR3 DNA is TGCGCCAGCAGCTTCGCGGGACACACCCAGAATGAAAAACTGTTTTTT.

The V gene is TRBV12-3 or TRBV12-4, the J gene TRBJ2-1, with a tentative D call TRBD2 (6 bases). This CDR3 region has 13 residues. V lost 8 bases and J lost 9, with 17 bases in between. CDR3 in DNA: TGTGCCAGCGGAGGGGATCGTTATTTTGAGCAGTTCTTC. The encoded protein is CASGGDRYFEQFF.

This clonotype has just one count. V and J are TRBV9 and TRBJ2-7; TRBD2 matches 7 bases. This CDR3 comprises 16 residues. The V gene end was trimmed by 4 bases and the J gene end by 1 base; junction bases not matched to a gene: 11. CDR1 is SGDLS, CDR2 YYNGEE, per germline. The CDR3 DNA sequence: TGTGCCAGCAGCCCCAGGAGGGAGGGACTATCCTACGAGCAGTACTTC. It encodes CASSPRREGLSYEQYF.

This clonotype turned up a few times. The chain uses TRBV20-1 and TRBJ2-5; D gene ambiguous. With the DNA end fitting TRBJ2-7 better, the J assignment may be wrong. This CDR3 has 12 amino acids. From germline, CDR1 is DFQATT and CDR2 SNEGSKA (reference sequence). DNA of the CDR3: TGCAGTGCTAGAGACGGGTACTACGAGCAGTACTTC. It is translated as CSARDGYYEQYF.